The next 14 T cell receptor beta chains were all read from a single sample in a study of regulatory T cells in long-lasting Graves disease. Noted time point: newly diagnosed GD, antithyroid drugs for less than 3 months. With RNA extracted from PBMCs as input, the TCR library was made. Library construction for TCR beta used iRepertoire HTBI primers and Arm-PCR of CDR3 regions. Via MiXCR, TCRdb re-called the multiplex PCR reads, giving one row per CDR3 protein. The sample lists 400,000 to 500,000 distinct CDR3 sequences, around 17% seen once, with 20% to 25% in the top ten. This sample also appeared in a second study, on T cells in Graves' hyperthyroidism and ophthalmopathy.

This specimen consisted of peripheral blood mononuclear cells (PBMCs), obtained at new diagnosis, from a patient treated with antithyroid drugs. The receptor source for this set is a woman aged 18 to 35 with Graves disease.

In this sample, this clonotype turned up a few times. V and J are TRBV7-2 and TRBJ2-5; 10 positions agree with TRBD1. The CDR3 covers 16 residues. Germline trimming cut 5 bases from V and 3 bases from J; bases unmatched to any gene: 9. The V gene's germline CDR1 is SGHTA and CDR2 FQGNSA. For the CDR3, the DNA is TGTGCCAGCAGCCACCGACAGGGGGCGCGTGAAGAGACCCAGTACTTC. Translated, it gives CASSHRQGAREETQYF.

As to this clonotype: The germline gene is not matched at one end of the junction; a read error may be the cause. This sequence joins TRBV5-1 and TRBJ2-1; D possibly matches TRBD1 or TRBD2 (5 bases each). Germline CDR1 SGHRS, CDR2 YFSETQ. The CDR3 is 14 residues long. CDR3 nucleotides: TGCGCCAGCAGCTTGGCCGGGACCAACAATCAGCAGTTCTTC. Its translation: CASSLAGTNNQQFF.

At least ten counts were recorded for this clonotype. The rearrangement links TRBV28 to TRBJ2-1; 8 nucleotides match TRBD1. V lost 5 bases, J lost 10 bases, and 7 bases stayed unmatched. Per germline, CDR1 MDHEN and CDR2 SYDVKM. The CDR3 loop spans 13 amino acids. The CDR3 sequence: CASSPGTGREQFF. In nucleotides, the CDR3 is TGTGCCAGCAGTCCAGGGACAGGACGAGAGCAGTTCTTC.

A few counts support this clonotype. The chain couples TRBV20-1 to TRBJ2-5, with 11 nucleotides matching TRBD2. This CDR3 is built from 16 residues. V shed 2 bases, J shed 2 bases, and the junction held 7 bases outside the gene matches. Germline V lookup: CDR1 DFQATT, CDR2 SNEGSKA (reference sequence). The CDR3 nucleotides are TGCAGTGCTAGAAAGACTAGCGGGATCAGGCAAGAGACCCAGTACTTC. Translating gives CSARKTSGIRQETQYF.

This clonotype occurred many times. The chain carries TRBV7-2 and TRBJ2-7; TRBD2 matches 7 bases. This CDR3 region has 17 residues. V dropped 1 base and J dropped 2; count of bases not matched to a gene: 11. Germline CDR1 reads SGHTA; CDR2 reads FQGNSA. As DNA, the CDR3 is TGTGCCAGCAGCTTAGAGGAGGTTGAGGGAGGGCCCTACGAGCAGTACTTC. Its translation is CASSLEEVEGGPYEQYF.

The rearrangement joins TRBV27 to TRBJ2-1; tentatively, D is TRBD1 (6 bases). The V and J ends lost 6 bases and 8 bases respectively, with 14 bases between them. The CDR3 is 13 amino acids. Germline CDR1 is MNHEY and CDR2 is SMNVEV (reference sequence). CDR3 sequence (DNA): TGTGCCAGCAGACTACAGGGTCCTGATGAGCAGTTCTTC. Translating it yields CASRLQGPDEQFF.

This clonotype was observed many times. The chain has TRBV11-2 and TRBJ2-1, with D hard to call. Germline CDR1 SGHAT, CDR2 FQNNGV. V lost 4 bases, J lost 0 bases, and 4 bases lay in between. This CDR3 has 13 residues. The CDR3 nucleotides read TGTGCCAGCAGCTCCTACTCCTACAATGAGCAGTTCTTC. Its translation: CASSSYSYNEQFF.

Only a few counts were recorded for this clonotype. The chain uses TRBV10-3 and TRBJ2-7, with 8 nucleotides matching TRBD2. The germline V gene encodes CDR1 ENHRY and CDR2 SYGVKD. V trimming: 4 bases; J trimming: 2 bases; junction bases outside the gene matches: 13. CDR3 size: 17 residues. CDR3: CAISASAGVGSTYEQYF. The CDR3 DNA is TGTGCCATCAGTGCTTCAGCGGGAGTGGGGAGTACCTACGAGCAGTACTTC.

The CDR3 loop reads CARGETTGYNEQFF. CDR3 nucleotides: TGTGCCAGGGGGGAAACTACCGGCTACAATGAGCAGTTCTTC. V usage is TRBV2 and J usage is TRBJ2-1; tentatively, D is TRBD1 or TRBD2 (5 bases each). V was pared by 9 bases and J by 3 bases, with 15 bases between. In germline, CDR1 is SNHLY, CDR2 FYNNEI. This CDR3 has 14 residues.

Ten or more counts support this clonotype. The rearrangement joins TRBV5-1 to TRBJ2-1, with 9 positions matching TRBD2. CDR1 SGHRS and CDR2 YFSETQ come from the germline V gene. The CDR3 has 16 amino acids. Trimming cost V 4 bases and J 4 bases; bases outside gene matches: 9. As DNA, the CDR3 is TGCGCCAGCAGCCCTGGGGGACTAGCACGTTACAATGAGCAGTTCTTC. This codes for CASSPGGLARYNEQFF. Based on the CDR3 plus reference TRBV5-1 and TRBJ2-1, the full variable domain is KAGVTQTPRYLIKTRGQQVTLSCSPISGHRSVSWYQQTPGQGLQFLFEYFSETQRNKGNFPGRFSGRQFSNSRSEMNVSTLELGDSALYLCASSPGGLARYNEQFFGPGTRLTVL.

This clonotype was counted between two and nine times. The V and J genes are TRBV29-1 and TRBJ1-1; TRBD1 matches at 9 bases. CDR1 is SQVTM and CDR2 is ANQGSEA in the germline V gene. The V segment lost 7 bases and the J segment 7 bases; nucleotides outside the gene matches: 7. The CDR3 sequence is 12 residues long. DNA of the CDR3: TGCAGCGCCAAGACAGGGGGTTTTGAAGCTTTCTTT. This sequence encodes CSAKTGGFEAFF.

This clonotype was detected a few times. The chain couples TRBV28 to TRBJ2-1; 10 bases match TRBD2. J was trimmed by 4 bases and V by 1 base; bases with no gene match: 4. The CDR3 has 16 amino acids. Germline lookup yields CDR1 MDHEN and CDR2 SYDVKM. CDR3 amino acids: CASSLSGLAAYNEQFF. In DNA form, the CDR3 reads TGTGCCAGCAGTTTATCCGGACTAGCGGCATACAATGAGCAGTTCTTC. The entire variable domain, with the rest obtained from reference TRBV28 and TRBJ2-1, is as follows: DVKVTQSSRYLVKRTGEKVFLECVQDMDHENMFWYRQDPGLGLRLIYFSYDVKMKEKGDIPEGYSVSREKKERFSLILESASTNQTSMYLCASSLSGLAAYNEQFFGPGTRLTVL.

This clonotype was seen repeatedly, ten times or more. The gene calls are TRBV30 and TRBJ1-2; 7 positions agree with TRBD1. V shed 6 bases and J 3 bases; nucleotides not matched to a gene: 7. Germline lookup yields CDR1 GTSNPN and CDR2 SVGIG (reference sequence). CDR3 length: 13 residues. CDR3 amino acids: CACRDREDYGYTF. The CDR3 region has the DNA TGTGCCTGTAGGGACAGAGAGGACTATGGCTACACCTTC.

This clonotype was counted at least ten times. The chain employs TRBV6-2 or TRBV6-3 and TRBJ1-5; D remains ambiguous. V dropped 4 bases and J dropped 0 bases, with 7 bases sitting between them. The CDR3 sequence is 14 residues long. CDR1 is MNHEY and CDR2 is SVGEGT in the germline V gene. The CDR3 loop is CASSSEVSNQPQHF. CDR3 coding DNA: TGTGCCAGCAGTTCGGAGGTTAGCAATCAGCCCCAGCATTTT.